The rows below give T cell receptor beta chains drawn from one sample of a study of shared clonotypes between healthy human individuals. Data came from immunoSEQ multiplex PCR; TCRdb stores just in-frame clones and leaves some out. The sample has around 600,000 clones, roughly 97% seen once. Sequenced: naive CD4+ T cells sorted from blood. The source of these receptors is a woman aged 25 to 39 in good health. Both conserved end residues are part of each CDR3. The order of the fields is D gene, clone size, V gene, J gene, CDR3 protein, CDR3 DNA. D genes are given only for firm matches. The size field is filled for only some rows; it gives once, few, many or a size class.

d_gene: .
abundance: .
v_gene: TRBV6-1
j_gene: TRBJ2-7
CDR3aa: CASGSQGSYEQYF
CDR3nt: TGTGCCAGCGGTTCACAGGGATCCTACGAGCAGTACTTC

d_gene: .
abundance: .
v_gene: TRBV7-9
j_gene: TRBJ2-5
CDR3aa: CASSKLAEGETQYF
CDR3nt: TGTGCCAGCAGCAAACTAGCCGAAGGCGAGACCCAGTACTTC

d_gene: .
abundance: .
v_gene: TRBV5-1
j_gene: TRBJ1-4
CDR3aa: CASSLLGQNEKLFF
CDR3nt: TGCGCCAGCAGCTTGCTGGGACAAAATGAAAAACTGTTTTTT

d_gene: TRBD2
abundance: .
v_gene: TRBV6-5
j_gene: TRBJ2-3
CDR3aa: CASSYSVGGADTQYF
CDR3nt: TGTGCCAGCAGTTACTCGGTGGGAGGGGCAGATACGCAGTATTTT

d_gene: .
abundance: .
v_gene: TRBV7-2
j_gene: TRBJ2-3
CDR3aa: CASRYYNTGTDTQYF
CDR3nt: TGTGCCAGCAGATACTACAACACCGGCACAGATACGCAGTATTTT

d_gene: .
abundance: .
v_gene: TRBV2
j_gene: TRBJ1-1
CDR3aa: CASRTRGEAFF
CDR3nt: TGTGCCAGCAGGACGCGGGGTGAAGCTTTCTTT

d_gene: TRBD2
abundance: .
v_gene: TRBV2
j_gene: TRBJ2-1
CDR3aa: CASSGNSGRVVHEQFF
CDR3nt: TGTGCCAGCAGTGGGAATAGCGGGAGGGTAGTTCATGAGCAGTTCTTC

d_gene: .
abundance: once
v_gene: TRBV27
j_gene: TRBJ2-7
CDR3aa: CASRFGTAYEQYF
CDR3nt: TGTGCCAGCAGATTCGGCACGGCCTACGAGCAGTACTTC

d_gene: .
abundance: .
v_gene: TRBV7-9
j_gene: TRBJ2-5
CDR3aa: CASRLDTGQLEKTQYF
CDR3nt: TGTGCCAGCAGACTCGACACCGGACAGTTGGAGAAGACCCAGTACTTC

d_gene: .
abundance: .
v_gene: TRBV27
j_gene: TRBJ2-1
CDR3aa: CASTPRARNNEQFF
CDR3nt: TGTGCCAGCACCCCCCGAGCTCGGAACAATGAGCAGTTCTTC

d_gene: TRBD1
abundance: .
v_gene: TRBV18
j_gene: TRBJ2-5
CDR3aa: CASSATGVRETQYF
CDR3nt: TGTGCCAGCTCAGCTACAGGGGTTCGGGAGACCCAGTACTTC

d_gene: TRBD1
abundance: .
v_gene: TRBV4-1
j_gene: TRBJ2-7
CDR3aa: CASSSIGTGSYEQYF
CDR3nt: TGCGCCAGCAGCTCGATCGGGACAGGTTCCTACGAGCAGTACTTC

d_gene: TRBD2
abundance: .
v_gene: TRBV5-1
j_gene: TRBJ2-7
CDR3aa: CASNITSGRAGAYEQYF
CDR3nt: TGCGCCAGCAACATTACTAGCGGGAGGGCCGGGGCATACGAGCAGTACTTC

d_gene: .
abundance: .
v_gene: TRBV6-5
j_gene: TRBJ1-1
CDR3aa: CASGTNIRNTEAFF
CDR3nt: TGTGCCAGCGGCACTAATATCAGGAACACTGAAGCTTTCTTT

d_gene: .
abundance: .
v_gene: TRBV13
j_gene: TRBJ1-1
CDR3aa: CASSSLGPSGNTEAFF
CDR3nt: TGTGCCAGCAGCTCCCTAGGTCCTTCCGGGAACACTGAAGCTTTCTTT

d_gene: TRBD1
abundance: .
v_gene: TRBV19
j_gene: TRBJ1-2
CDR3aa: CASSLPGQATYGYTF
CDR3nt: TGTGCCAGTAGTCTCCCGGGACAGGCGACCTATGGCTACACCTTC

d_gene: TRBD2
abundance: .
v_gene: TRBV6-6
j_gene: TRBJ2-7
CDR3aa: CASIGRASGSDEQYF
CDR3nt: TGTGCCAGCATTGGTCGTGCTAGCGGGAGCGACGAGCAGTACTTC

d_gene: .
abundance: .
v_gene: TRBV28
j_gene: TRBJ2-7
CDR3aa: CASSISYEQYF
CDR3nt: TGTGCCAGCAGTATCTCCTACGAGCAGTACTTC

d_gene: .
abundance: .
v_gene: TRBV27
j_gene: TRBJ1-1
CDR3aa: CASSLPSRTEAFF
CDR3nt: TGTGCCAGCAGTTTACCCAGTCGCACTGAAGCTTTCTTT

d_gene: .
abundance: .
v_gene: TRBV6-6
j_gene: TRBJ2-7
CDR3aa: CASTGQSGYEQYF
CDR3nt: TGTGCCAGCACCGGACAGTCTGGCTACGAGCAGTACTTC

d_gene: TRBD1
abundance: .
v_gene: TRBV5-1
j_gene: TRBJ1-1
CDR3aa: CASSLDRGGTEAFF
CDR3nt: TGCGCCAGCAGCTTGGACAGGGGAGGCACTGAAGCTTTCTTT

d_gene: .
abundance: .
v_gene: TRBV11-2
j_gene: TRBJ2-2
CDR3aa: CASSLVEKEAANTGELFF
CDR3nt: TGTGCCAGCAGCTTAGTAGAAAAGGAAGCGGCGAACACCGGGGAGCTGTTTTTT

d_gene: TRBD2
abundance: .
v_gene: TRBV7-9
j_gene: TRBJ2-5
CDR3aa: CASSRLMGLAGGTQYF
CDR3nt: TGTGCCAGCAGCCGTCTCATGGGACTAGCGGGAGGGACCCAGTACTTC

d_gene: TRBD2
abundance: .
v_gene: TRBV30
j_gene: TRBJ2-7
CDR3aa: CAWSVLAGPYEQYF
CDR3nt: TGTGCCTGGAGTGTACTAGCGGGGCCCTACGAGCAGTACTTC

d_gene: .
abundance: .
v_gene: TRBV9
j_gene: TRBJ2-2
CDR3aa: CASSVGSPNTGELFF
CDR3nt: TGTGCCAGCAGCGTAGGGAGTCCGAACACCGGGGAGCTGTTTTTT

d_gene: .
abundance: .
v_gene: TRBV6-1
j_gene: TRBJ2-3
CDR3aa: CASSATGPSTDTQYF
CDR3nt: TGTGCCAGCAGTGCAACGGGACCGAGCACAGATACGCAGTATTTT

d_gene: TRBD2
abundance: .
v_gene: TRBV28
j_gene: TRBJ2-1
CDR3aa: CASSLGGWREAQRWNEQFF
CDR3nt: TGTGCCAGCAGTCTCGGGGGGTGGCGGGAGGCCCAACGGTGGAATGAGCAGTTCTTC

d_gene: .
abundance: .
v_gene: TRBV18
j_gene: TRBJ2-5
CDR3aa: CASLGQETQYF
CDR3nt: TGTGCCAGCTTAGGGCAAGAGACCCAGTACTTC

d_gene: .
abundance: .
v_gene: TRBV7-9
j_gene: TRBJ2-4
CDR3aa: CASSALFPQNIQYF
CDR3nt: TGTGCCAGCAGCGCCCTATTCCCCCAAAACATTCAGTACTTC

d_gene: TRBD2
abundance: .
v_gene: TRBV7-8
j_gene: TRBJ2-3
CDR3aa: CASSLAGLAGSSDTQYF
CDR3nt: TGTGCCAGCAGCTTAGCTGGACTAGCGGGATCGTCAGATACGCAGTATTTT

d_gene: .
abundance: .
v_gene: TRBV6-6
j_gene: TRBJ2-5
CDR3aa: CASSFKVETQYF
CDR3nt: TGTGCCAGCAGCTTCAAGGTGGAGACCCAGTACTTC

d_gene: .
abundance: once
v_gene: TRBV29-1
j_gene: TRBJ2-3
CDR3aa: CSVEARLSGARGYF
CDR3nt: TGCAGCGTTGAAGCCCGGCTTAGCGGAGCCCGGGGGTATTTT

d_gene: TRBD2
abundance: .
v_gene: TRBV25-1
j_gene: TRBJ2-3
CDR3aa: CASSKATSGTVGADTQYF
CDR3nt: TGTGCCAGCAGTAAAGCTACTAGCGGAACCGTTGGGGCAGATACGCAGTATTTT

d_gene: .
abundance: .
v_gene: TRBV9
j_gene: TRBJ1-2
CDR3aa: CASSVEGRYGYTF
CDR3nt: TGTGCCAGCAGCGTGGAGGGGCGCTATGGCTACACCTTC

d_gene: .
abundance: .
v_gene: TRBV14
j_gene: TRBJ1-4
CDR3aa: CASSKTGATNEKLFF
CDR3nt: TGTGCCAGCAGCAAGACAGGTGCAACTAATGAAAAACTGTTTTTT

d_gene: .
abundance: .
v_gene: TRBV5-1
j_gene: TRBJ1-1
CDR3aa: CASSLDGNMNTEAFF
CDR3nt: TGCGCCAGCAGCTTGGACGGCAACATGAACACTGAAGCTTTCTTT

d_gene: .
abundance: .
v_gene: TRBV5-4
j_gene: TRBJ2-4
CDR3aa: CASSFDPPQVAKNIQYF
CDR3nt: TGTGCCAGCAGCTTTGATCCGCCACAGGTAGCCAAAAACATTCAGTACTTC

d_gene: TRBD2
abundance: .
v_gene: TRBV7-8
j_gene: TRBJ2-2
CDR3aa: CASSLAARGLAGETGELFF
CDR3nt: TGTGCCAGCAGCTTAGCGGCTCGAGGACTAGCGGGAGAGACCGGGGAGCTGTTTTTT

d_gene: .
abundance: .
v_gene: TRBV27
j_gene: TRBJ2-7
CDR3aa: CASSFPQGNYEQYF
CDR3nt: TGTGCCAGCAGTTTCCCCCAGGGAAACTACGAGCAGTACTTC

d_gene: .
abundance: .
v_gene: TRBV7-8
j_gene: TRBJ2-1
CDR3aa: CASTQHRGSSYNEQFF
CDR3nt: TGTGCCAGCACCCAACACCGTGGGAGTTCCTACAATGAGCAGTTCTTC

d_gene: .
abundance: .
v_gene: TRBV6-6
j_gene: TRBJ2-7
CDR3aa: CASSYQDWSSYEQYF
CDR3nt: TGTGCCAGCAGTTACCAGGACTGGAGCTCCTACGAGCAGTACTTC

d_gene: TRBD2
abundance: .
v_gene: TRBV7-2
j_gene: TRBJ2-3
CDR3aa: CASSRRLAGVVDTQYF
CDR3nt: TGTGCCAGCAGCCGGAGACTAGCGGGAGTGGTAGATACGCAGTATTTT

d_gene: TRBD2
abundance: .
v_gene: TRBV18
j_gene: TRBJ2-1
CDR3aa: CASSKGLAGYNEQFF
CDR3nt: TGTGCCAGCTCAAAGGGACTAGCGGGGTACAATGAGCAGTTCTTC

d_gene: TRBD2
abundance: once
v_gene: TRBV6-5
j_gene: TRBJ2-1
CDR3aa: CASSLEGLALDEQFF
CDR3nt: TGTGCCAGCAGTTTAGAGGGACTAGCGTTGGATGAGCAGTTCTTC

d_gene: .
abundance: .
v_gene: TRBV5-1
j_gene: TRBJ2-7
CDR3aa: CASSTVRDTTYEQYF
CDR3nt: TGCGCCAGCAGCACCGTCCGGGACACAACCTACGAGCAGTACTTC